Here is one TCR beta chain with its context. Method: immunoSEQ multiplex PCR; TCRdb's copy keeps in-frame clones and lacks some. Of roughly 200,000 clones in the sample, roughly 86% are singletons; the top ten hold less than 3.5%. V was shortened by 3 bases and J by 2 bases, with 10 bases between the two germline ends. The CDR3 length is 14 residues. Germline lookup yields CDR1 MNHEY and CDR2 SMNVEV (reference sequence). This record belongs to a study of blood T cell repertoires in COVID-19. For the study at large: COVID-19 samples collected from the United States, Italy and Spain covered acute and convalescent phases.

The chain is built from TRBV27 and TRBJ1-2; D unclear. The receptor was derived from a woman aged 30 to 39 with active or convalescent COVID-19. The sample consisted of peripheral blood. CDR3 bases: TGTGCCAGCAGTTTCTCTGCGGGGAACTATGGCTACACCTTC. This translates into CASSFSAGNYGYTF.